This T cell receptor (beta chain) was sequenced for a study of blood T cell repertoires in COVID-19. Whole-study context: Samples taken during acute and convalescent COVID-19 were collected in the United States, Italy and Spain. T cells, B-cell-depleted T cells, or PBMCs provided the cDNA or gDNA that served as material.

This clone was found a few times. Source study methods: Amplification with reference gene primers provided the estimates of nucleated cell counts. Assay used: immunoSEQ multiplex PCR; TCRdb lists only in-frame clones, some missing. The D gene and trimming were derived from the DNA, and the V and J assignments and clone size from that table. The sample shows under 200,000 clones, 80% to 85% of them seen only once. Germline V gene lookup returns CDR1 SNHLY and CDR2 FYNNEI. The length of the CDR3 is 14 residues. V trimming: 6 bases; J trimming: 5 bases; junction bases outside the gene matches: 7. The material sequenced was peripheral blood. The chain combines TRBV2 with TRBJ2-5; TRBD2 aligns across 9 bases. The receptor was isolated from a man between 18 and 35 years old with active or convalescent COVID-19. CDR3 nucleotide sequence: TGTGCCAGCAGGGAGATTAGCGGGAGTGAGACCCAGTACTTC. Protein product: CASREISGSETQYF.